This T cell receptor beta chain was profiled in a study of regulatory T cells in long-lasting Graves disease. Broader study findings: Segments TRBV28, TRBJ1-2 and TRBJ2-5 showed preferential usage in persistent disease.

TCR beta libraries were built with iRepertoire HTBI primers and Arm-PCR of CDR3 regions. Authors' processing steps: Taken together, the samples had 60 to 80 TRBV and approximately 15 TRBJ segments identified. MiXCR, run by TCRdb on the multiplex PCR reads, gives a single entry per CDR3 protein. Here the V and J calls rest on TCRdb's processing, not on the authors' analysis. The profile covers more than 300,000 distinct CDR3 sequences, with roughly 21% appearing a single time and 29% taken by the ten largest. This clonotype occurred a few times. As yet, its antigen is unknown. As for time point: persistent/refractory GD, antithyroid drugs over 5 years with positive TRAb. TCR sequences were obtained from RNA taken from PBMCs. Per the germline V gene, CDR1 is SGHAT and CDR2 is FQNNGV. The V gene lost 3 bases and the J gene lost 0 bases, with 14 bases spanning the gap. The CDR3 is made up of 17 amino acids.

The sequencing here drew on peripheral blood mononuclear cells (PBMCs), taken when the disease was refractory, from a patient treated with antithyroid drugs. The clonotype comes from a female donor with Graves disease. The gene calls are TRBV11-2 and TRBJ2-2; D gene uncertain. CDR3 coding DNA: TGTGCCAGCAGCTTTGGGGTGATTCCTACGAACACCGGGGAGCTGTTTTTT. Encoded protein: CASSFGVIPTNTGELFF.